The 26 T cell receptor beta chains presented below share a single source sample, sequenced in a study of blood T cell repertoires in COVID-19. The method was immunoSEQ multiplex PCR; TCRdb's version includes in-frame clones alone and lacks a portion of them. The repertoire consists of fewer than 35,000 clones, with roughly nine tenths occurring once and the leading ten covering 7.5% to 9%. Sequenced material: peripheral blood. The receptors originated from a man between 65 and 85 years old with active or convalescent COVID-19.

The rearrangement joins TRBV7-9 to TRBJ2-7, with TRBD1 as a possible D gene (5 bases). CDR1 is SEHNR, CDR2 FQNEAQ, per germline (reference sequence). Trimming left V 7 bases short and J 3 bases short, with 10 bases between. The CDR3 extends over 12 amino acids. The CDR3, as DNA: TGTGCCAGCACCACAGGAAACTACGAGCAGTACGTC. Encoded protein: CASTTGNYEQYV.

The sample holds one count of this clone. The chain links TRBV7-2 to TRBJ1-2; D might be TRBD1 (5 bases). Germline CDR1 reads SGHTA; CDR2 reads FQGNSA. The CDR3 length is 13 residues. The V end was cut by 5 bases, the J end by 4 bases, with 11 bases between. The CDR3 nucleotides read TGTGCCAGCAGCACTCGACAGCCCTATGGCTACACCTTC. This encodes CASSTRQPYGYTF. Complete variable domain (other parts from reference TRBV7-2 and TRBJ1-2): GAGVSQSPSNKVTEKGKDVELRCDPISGHTALYWYRQSLGQGLEFLIYFQGNSAPDKSGLPSDRFSAERTGGSVSTLTIQRTQQEDSAVYLCASSTRQPYGYTFGSGTRLTVV.

This chain uses TRBV10-3 with TRBJ2-7, with a possible D match to TRBD1 (6 bases). The germline gives CDR1 ENHRY, CDR2 SYGVKD. This CDR3 contains 14 residues. V was pared by 10 bases and J by 3 bases, with 19 bases between. CDR3 residues: CATTPQGSGYEQYF. The CDR3 DNA reads TGTGCCACCACCCCTCAGGGGAGCGGCTACGAGCAGTACTTC.

V and J are TRBV5-1 and TRBJ2-3; 7 nucleotides agree with TRBD2. The CDR3 spans 15 residues. J gave up 3 bases and V 1 base, and 5 bases lay outside the gene matches. Germline CDR1 SGHRS, CDR2 YFSETQ. CDR3 DNA: TGCGCCAGCAGCTTGTACTCGGGGGGAACAGATACGCAGTATTTT. Residues: CASSLYSGGTDTQYF.

Only one count was recorded for this clone. This rearrangement joins TRBV11-3 to TRBJ2-5; TRBD1 might be the D (5 bases). Germline CDR1 is SGHNT and CDR2 is YENEEA. Trimming left V 5 bases short and J 4 bases short, with 11 bases between. The CDR3 extends over 13 amino acids. CDR3 loop: CASSGALPETQYF. As DNA, the CDR3 is TGTGCCAGCAGCGGGGCCCTTCCAGAGACCCAGTACTTC.

V is TRBV11-2 and J is TRBJ2-5; weak D call: TRBD1 (6 bases). The CDR3 length is 15 residues. V was cut by 1 base and J by 5 bases, with 14 bases left in between. CDR1 and CDR2 (germline): SGHAT, FQNNGV. The CDR3 nucleotides read TGTGCCAGCAGCTTAGTTTTTCAGGGGCCGGAGACCCAGTACTTC. Its translation: CASSLVFQGPETQYF.

This clone appeared once. The chain is built from TRBV7-8 and TRBJ1-6; TRBD1 aligns across 7 bases. CDR3 length: 15 residues. Trimming at V came to 4 bases and at J to 7 bases, leaving 7 bases not matched to a gene. Per germline, CDR1 SGHVS and CDR2 FQNEAQ. CDR3 region: CASSSRGQTNSPLHF. The CDR3 DNA is TGTGCCAGCAGCTCAAGGGGACAGACAAATTCACCCCTCCACTTT.

This chain joins TRBV28 and TRBJ1-1; D is unresolved. Germline V CDR1 and CDR2: MDHEN, SYDVKM. The CDR3 extends over 14 amino acids. V gave up 4 bases and J gave up 0 bases, with 9 bases separating them. This CDR3 reads CASSSPGMNTEAFF. The CDR3 DNA follows: TGTGCCAGCAGTTCCCCCGGGATGAACACTGAAGCTTTCTTT.

The chain has TRBV14 and TRBJ1-1, with a possible D match to TRBD1 (6 bases). Trimming removed 6 bases from V and 8 bases from J, with 13 bases in between. The CDR3 totals 12 residues. Germline-derived CDR1 and CDR2 are SGHDN and FVKESK. The CDR3 loop is CASRASGTEAFF. The CDR3 DNA is TGTGCCAGCAGGGCTTCCGGGACAGAAGCTTTCTTT.

The chain couples TRBV19 to TRBJ1-6; possibly TRBD1 for D (5 bases). V was cut by 1 base and J by 9 bases, with 10 bases left in between. Germline CDR1 reads LNHDA; CDR2 reads SQIVND (reference sequence). The CDR3 loop spans 14 amino acids. CDR3 protein: CASSIGQSSSPLHF. CDR3 in DNA: TGTGCCAGTAGTATAGGACAGAGTAGTTCACCCCTCCACTTT. Based on the CDR3 plus reference TRBV19 and TRBJ1-6, the full variable domain is DGGITQSPKYLFRKEGQNVTLSCEQNLNHDAMYWYRQDPGQGLRLIYYSQIVNDFQKGDIAEGYSVSREKKESFPLTVTSAQKNPTAFYLCASSIGQSSSPLHFGNGTRLTVT.

This clone was detected a few times. The gene calls are TRBV10-1 and TRBJ2-2; D not resolved. CDR1 and CDR2 (germline): WNHNN, SYGVQD (reference sequence). The CDR3 consists of 12 residues. Trimming left V 6 bases short and J 7 bases short, with 9 bases between. CDR3 sequence: CASSRPNGELFF. The CDR3 DNA is TGCGCCAGCAGCAGGCCAAACGGGGAGCTGTTTTTT.

V usage is TRBV6-5 and J usage is TRBJ2-5, with 9 bases fitting TRBD1. Germline V gene data show CDR1 as MNHEY and CDR2 as SVGAGI. The CDR3 loop spans 15 amino acids. The junction had 10 bases not matched to a gene; V was cut back by 7 bases and J by 4 bases. CDR3 protein: CASTRTGVLGETQYF. The CDR3, as DNA: TGTGCCAGCACCCGGACAGGGGTACTCGGAGAGACCCAGTACTTC.

The chain is built from TRBV9 and TRBJ1-6; 11 bases align to TRBD1. With 4 bases clipped from V and 10 bases from J, the junction kept 7 bases outside the gene matches. Germline loops: CDR1 SGDLS, CDR2 YYNGEE. The CDR3 has 15 residues. The CDR3 here is CASSHSRDRGSPLHF. CDR3 sequence (DNA): TGTGCCAGCAGCCACTCCCGGGACAGGGGGTCACCCCTCCACTTT.

This clone appeared a single time. V usage is TRBV28 and J usage is TRBJ1-2; 9 bases line up with TRBD1. This CDR3 has 15 amino acids. Trimming cost V 5 bases and J 2 bases; bases outside gene matches: 6. Germline CDR1 is MDHEN and CDR2 is SYDVKM. CDR3 sequence (DNA): TGTGCCAGCAGTGGACCCGGGACAGGGAACTATGGCTACACCTTC. Amino acid sequence: CASSGPGTGNYGYTF.

This chain uses TRBV18 with TRBJ1-5, with D unclear. The ends were cut back, 2 bases at V and 0 bases at J, with 8 bases in the middle. The germline V gene encodes CDR1 KGHSH and CDR2 LQKENI. The CDR3 is 15 residues long. CDR3 residues: CASSPEIGSNQPQHF. The CDR3 bases are TGTGCCAGCTCACCAGAGATCGGTAGCAATCAGCCCCAGCATTTT.

The CDR3 coding sequence is TGTGCCAGTAGCGAGACGGACCGGGGGAATCAGCCCCAGCATTTT. This encodes CASSETDRGNQPQHF. V gene TRBV19 combines with J gene TRBJ1-5; possibly TRBD1 for D (5 bases). The CDR3 runs 15 residues. Germline V gene data show CDR1 as LNHDA and CDR2 as SQIVND (reference sequence). The V and J ends lost 6 bases and 4 bases respectively, with 16 bases between them.

The chain joins TRBV12-3 or TRBV12-4 to TRBJ1-2; no firm D call. V was cut by 2 bases and J by 2 bases, with 6 bases left in between. This CDR3 has 13 amino acids. The DNA of the CDR3 is TGTGCCAGCAGTTTACACACCAACTATGGCTACACCTTC. It yields the protein CASSLHTNYGYTF.

The chain links TRBV5-1 to TRBJ1-1; no clear D gene. CDR1 is SGHRS and CDR2 is YFSETQ in the germline V gene. The CDR3 contains 12 residues. Trimming removed 0 bases at V and 9 bases at J, with 9 bases between. CDR3 residues: CASSLGAGKAFF. DNA of the CDR3: TGCGCCAGCAGCTTGGGGGCAGGCAAAGCTTTCTTT.

This chain joins TRBV5-5 and TRBJ2-3, with D unclear. V lost 6 bases to trimming and J lost 0 bases, with 11 bases between them. The germline CDR1 and CDR2 sequences are SGHKS and YYEKEE (reference sequence). The CDR3 spans 14 residues. CDR3 in amino acids: CASTVLASTDTQYF. In DNA form, the CDR3 reads TGTGCCAGCACCGTTCTGGCTAGCACAGATACGCAGTATTTT.

The V and J genes are TRBV10-3 and TRBJ2-3; a weak D match, TRBD1 (6 bases). The CDR3 sequence is 15 residues long. Germline lookup yields CDR1 ENHRY and CDR2 SYGVKD. The ends were cut back, 5 bases at V and 3 bases at J, with 15 bases in the middle. For the CDR3, the DNA is TGTGCCATCAGTAAACAGGGAAAAGGGACAGATACGCAGTATTTT. Amino acids: CAISKQGKGTDTQYF.

The chain couples TRBV5-1 to TRBJ1-3; D uncertain. The CDR3 covers 16 residues. The germline gives CDR1 SGHRS, CDR2 YFSETQ. With 0 bases removed from V and 0 bases from J, the gap between germline ends came to 10 bases. Here the CDR3 reads CASSLAASVSGNTIYF. The CDR3 coding sequence is TGCGCCAGCAGCTTGGCGGCCAGCGTCTCTGGAAACACCATATATTTT.

The J gene is TRBJ2-1, the V gene TRBV7-9, with TRBD2 matching over 8 bases. The CDR3 has 14 residues. CDR1 SEHNR and CDR2 FQNEAQ come from the germline V gene (reference sequence). With 1 base clipped from V and 7 bases from J, the junction kept 3 bases outside the gene matches. CDR3 DNA: TGTGCCAGCAGCTTAGTTGGGACTAGTAATGAGCAGTTCTTC. As protein: CASSLVGTSNEQFF.

The V and J genes are TRBV18 and TRBJ1-1, with 8 bases matching TRBD1. Germline V gene data show CDR1 as KGHSH and CDR2 as LQKENI. Trimming cost V 2 bases and J 4 bases; bases outside gene matches: 9. This CDR3 contains 16 residues. Here the CDR3 reads CASSPAGGNGITEAFF. CDR3 DNA: TGTGCCAGCTCACCAGCAGGGGGCAATGGTATCACTGAAGCTTTCTTT.

This clone came up a few times. V gene TRBV3-1 (or the pseudogene TRBV3-2) combines with J gene TRBJ1-2; TRBD1 agrees at 7 bases. The CDR3 consists of 13 residues. The junction had 3 bases not matched to a gene; V was cut back by 3 bases and J by 5 bases. The germline V gene encodes CDR1 LGHDT and CDR2 YNNKEL (reference sequence). CDR3 in amino acids: CASSHGTAYGYTF. The CDR3, as DNA: TGTGCCAGCAGCCACGGGACAGCTTATGGCTACACCTTC.

This chain joins TRBV4-2 and TRBJ2-5, with TRBD2 identical over 13 bases. CDR1 and CDR2 (germline): LGHNA, YNFKEQ. The CDR3 length is 17 residues. Trimming at V came to 1 base and at J to 2 bases, leaving 4 bases not matched to a gene. This chain's CDR3 is CASSQARTSGRQETQYF. CDR3 sequence (DNA): TGTGCCAGCAGCCAAGCGAGGACTAGCGGGAGACAAGAGACCCAGTACTTC.

The V call is TRBV7-3, the J call TRBJ2-1; TRBD2 matches at 9 bases. V gave up 0 bases and J gave up 4 bases; unmatched junction bases: 4. CDR3 length: 16 residues. CDR1 is SGHTA and CDR2 is FQGTGA in the germline V gene. The CDR3 sequence: CASSLTAGGVYNEQFF. The CDR3 nucleotides are TGTGCCAGCAGCTTAACGGCGGGAGGGGTGTACAATGAGCAGTTCTTC. Full variable domain (missing parts from reference TRBV7-3 and TRBJ2-1): GAGVSQTPSNKVTEKGKYVELRCDPISGHTALYWYRQSLGQGPEFLIYFQGTGAADDSGLPNDRFFAVRPEGSVSTLKIQRTERGDSAVYLCASSLTAGGVYNEQFFGPGTRLTVL.